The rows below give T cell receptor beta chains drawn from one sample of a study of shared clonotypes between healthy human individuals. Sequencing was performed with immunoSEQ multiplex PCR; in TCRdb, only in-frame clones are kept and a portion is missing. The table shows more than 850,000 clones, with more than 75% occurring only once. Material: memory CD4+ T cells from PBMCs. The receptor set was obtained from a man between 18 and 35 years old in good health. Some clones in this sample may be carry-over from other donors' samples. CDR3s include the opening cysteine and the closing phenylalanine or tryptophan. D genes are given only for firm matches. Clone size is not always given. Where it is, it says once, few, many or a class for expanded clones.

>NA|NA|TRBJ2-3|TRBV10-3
CAISEDGGHTDTQYF
TGTGCCATCAGTGAAGATGGCGGGCACACAGATACGCAGTATTTT
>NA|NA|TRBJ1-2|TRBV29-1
CSVAVPRGELYGYTF
TGCAGCGTTGCAGTTCCGCGCGGGGAACTCTATGGCTACACCTTC
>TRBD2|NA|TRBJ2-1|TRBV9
CASSVGLQRGSSYNEQFF
TGTGCCAGCAGCGTAGGGCTCCAGCGGGGGAGCTCCTACAATGAGCAGTTCTTC
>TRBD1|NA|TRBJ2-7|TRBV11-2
CASSLERRQGNPYEQYF
TGTGCCAGCAGCTTAGAGCGGAGACAGGGTAACCCCTACGAGCAGTACTTC
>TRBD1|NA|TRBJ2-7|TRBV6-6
CASSYPGQGPYEQYF
TGTGCCAGCAGTTACCCCGGACAGGGACCCTACGAGCAGTACTTC
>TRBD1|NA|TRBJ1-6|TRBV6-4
CASSDPRSTGQGHRVSPLHF
TGTGCCAGCAGTGACCCTCGATCGACGGGACAGGGCCACAGGGTCTCACCCCTCCACTTT
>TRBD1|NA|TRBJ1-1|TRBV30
CAWTGRGSTEAFF
TGTGCCTGGACGGGCAGGGGGAGCACTGAAGCTTTCTTT
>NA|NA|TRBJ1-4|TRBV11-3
CASSLGPTEKLFF
TGTGCCAGCAGCTTAGGCCCGACGGAAAAACTGTTTTTT
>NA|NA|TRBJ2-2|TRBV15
CATSRSTANTGELFF
TGTGCCACCAGCAGATCGACAGCGAACACCGGGGAGCTGTTTTTT
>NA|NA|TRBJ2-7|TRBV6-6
CASRFFNYEQYF
TGTGCCAGCAGATTCTTTAACTACGAGCAGTACTTC
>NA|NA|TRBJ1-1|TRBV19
CASSIRGRGTEAFF
TGTGCCAGTAGTATTCGGGGGAGGGGCACTGAAGCTTTCTTT
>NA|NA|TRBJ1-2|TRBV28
CASSLRVGFDYGYTF
TGTGCCAGCAGTCTTCGGGTGGGGTTCGACTATGGCTACACCTTC
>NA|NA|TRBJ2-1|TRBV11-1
CASSFEDRALSPQQFF
TGTGCCAGCAGCTTCGAGGACCGCGCACTGAGCCCTCAGCAGTTCTTC
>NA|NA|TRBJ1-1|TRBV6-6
CASSKEGFF
TGTGCCAGCAGTAAGGAGGGTTTCTTT
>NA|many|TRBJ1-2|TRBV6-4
CASSDSIRGIYGYTF
TGTGCCAGCAGTGACTCGATCCGGGGGATCTATGGCTACACCTTC
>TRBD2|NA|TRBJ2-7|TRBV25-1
CASSPAGGHEQYF
TGTGCCAGCAGTCCTGCGGGAGGCCACGAGCAGTACTTC
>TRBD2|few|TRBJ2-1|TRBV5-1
CASSPWTSDYNEQFF
TGCGCCAGCAGCCCCTGGACTAGCGACTACAATGAGCAGTTCTTC
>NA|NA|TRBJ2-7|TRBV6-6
CASSYSGSGAYEQYF
TGTGCCAGCAGTTACTCGGGTAGCGGAGCCTACGAGCAGTACTTC
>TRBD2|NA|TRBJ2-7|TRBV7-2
CASSFAAGGSSYEQYF
TGTGCCAGCAGCTTTGCGGCGGGAGGGAGCTCCTACGAGCAGTACTTC
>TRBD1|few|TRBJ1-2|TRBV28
CASSPRTGRNYGYTF
TGTGCCAGCAGTCCGAGGACAGGGAGAAACTATGGCTACACCTTC
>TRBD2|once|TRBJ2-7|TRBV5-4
CASSLEPSGLYEQYF
TGTGCCAGCAGCTTGGAGCCTAGCGGCCTATACGAGCAGTACTTC
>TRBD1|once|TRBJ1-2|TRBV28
CASSPRTGRKDGYTF
TGTGCCAGCAGCCCTCGGACAGGGCGTAAAGATGGCTACACCTTC